This TCR beta chain was retrieved from a study of T cell responses to AZD1222 COVID-19 vaccine. Germline V gene lookup returns CDR1 MNHEY and CDR2 SVGAGI. CDR3 size: 15 residues. V gave up 0 bases and J gave up 10 bases, with 13 bases separating them. Sequenced by immunoSEQ multiplex PCR; TCRdb stores in-frame clones only, minus some. This sample has 25,000 to 30,000 clones; approximately 91% occur once, and the top ten carry 1% to 1.5%. About this clone: Its specificity is not known.

Study results and limitations: Every sample of the repertoires postdated the peak T cell response. Donors, mostly white British, included more females; clonal diversity was possibly underestimated.

The sequence was collected from an adult in good health. The rearrangement uses TRBV6-5 and TRBJ1-6, with D possibly TRBD1 on 6 matching bases. Sample: peripheral blood, taken on day 0 of AZD1222 vaccination. This chain's CDR3 is CASSYSGGSSSPLHF. CDR3 nucleotide sequence: TGTGCCAGCAGTTACTCCGGGGGCTCGAGCTCACCCCTCCACTTT.